This T cell receptor beta chain came from a study of monozygotic twins with inflammatory bowel disease. TCRalpha and TCRbeta cDNA was put through two nested PCRs of approximately 17 and 9 cycles. Following a re-call of the 5' RACE reads, TCRdb has one entry per CDR3 protein and lacks DNA. Listed are fewer than 550,000 distinct CDR3 sequences; around 2.4% falls within the top ten. The CDR3 sequence is 14 residues long. Germline V CDR1 and CDR2: SGHTA, FQGNSA. The rearrangement joins TRBV7-2 to TRBJ2-1. The receptor was derived from a human donor with ulcerative colitis or Crohn's disease, or a healthy co-twin of an affected twin (not recorded which). Sequenced material: blood. The CDR3: CASSLPLYNNEQFF.